Given below is one T cell receptor (beta chain) in context. Generated by immunoSEQ multiplex PCR, the TCRdb table keeps only in-frame clones and is missing some. The table has 120,000 or so clones, 80% seen once. The V segment lost 5 bases and the J segment 6 bases; nucleotides outside the gene matches: 4. CDR1 is MNHEY and CDR2 is SMNVEV in the germline V gene (reference sequence). The CDR3 contains 15 residues. These data come from a study of blood T cell repertoires in COVID-19. About the study: Whether acute or convalescent, the COVID-19 samples came from the United States, Italy and Spain. In each case, the material was cDNA or gDNA derived from T cells, B-cell-depleted T cells, or PBMCs.

The chain uses TRBV27 and TRBJ2-3, with 14 bases lining up with TRBD2. The sample was peripheral blood. This receptor was obtained from a human donor in a cohort sampled during active COVID-19. The CDR3 nucleotides are TGTGCCAGCAGTGCGGGACTAGCGGGGGCGGATACGCAGTATTTT. Translating gives CASSAGLAGADTQYF.